This T cell receptor (beta chain) is from a study of CXCR3-negative and CXCR3-positive naive CD8 T cells. Study observations and caveats: Naive subsets were similarly diverse, while memory CD8+ repertoires were much less diverse.

CDR1 and CDR2 from the germline V gene are MDHEN and SYDVKM. The CDR3 totals 12 residues. UMI labels and 5' RACE were used to prepare the TRB cDNA libraries. TCRdb reprocessed the 5' RACE reads and stores each CDR3 protein as one record, lacking DNA. This table lists about 62,000 distinct CDR3 sequences. Of note for this clonotype: No antigen is known for it.

Sorts performed in triplicate captured over 250,000 cells each from every CD8+ T cell subset. Within the CD8+ T cell compartment, naive cells were CD45RO-CCR7+CD27+CD95-. The chain is built from TRBV28 and TRBJ2-7; TCRdb gives TRBD2 as the D gene, but with no DNA this cannot be confirmed. Sequencing was performed on naive CXCR3- CD8+ T cells from blood. Subset denoted: CD45RO-CCR7+CD27+CD95- naive CD8+ T cells lacking CXCR3 (TNR3-). The source is a human donor in good health. Some clones in this sample may be carry-over from other donors' samples. CDR3 sequence: CASSFDYGEQYF.